Each of the 31 T cell receptor beta chains below was sequenced from the same sample in a study of glioma-infiltrating T cells. Using RNA template, CDR3s of TCR alpha and beta were amplified with iRepertoire arm-PCR. TCRdb ran MiXCR on the multiplex PCR reads and lists one entry per CDR3 protein. This sample carries more than 90,000 distinct CDR3 sequences, approximately 40% of them seen once, and the ten largest clones take about two fifths. Material: glioma tissue, nonneoplastic brain tissue, or PBMCs (not recorded which). These receptors all come from a human donor with low-grade glioma or glioblastoma, undergoing nonglioma brain surgery, or in good health (not recorded which).

This clonotype occurred many times. The genes are TRBV28 and TRBJ2-5; D is unresolved. CDR3 length: 12 residues. From germline, CDR1 is MDHEN and CDR2 SYDVKM. V dropped 3 bases and J dropped 7 bases, with 9 bases sitting between them. CDR3 protein: CASSFVLGTQYF. In DNA form, the CDR3 reads TGTGCCAGCAGTTTTGTTTTAGGGACCCAGTACTTC.

This clonotype occurred many times. CDR3 DNA sequence: TGTGCCAGCAGTTACTCAGGGGCAAGTGGGGCCAACGTCCTGACTTTC. Amino acid sequence: CASSYSGASGANVLTF. The genes are TRBV6-2 or TRBV6-3 and TRBJ2-6, with D possibly being TRBD1 (5 bases). V lost 0 bases to trimming and J lost 3 bases, with 9 bases between them. Germline lookup yields CDR1 MNHEY and CDR2 SVGEGT. This CDR3 is built from 16 residues.

On this clonotype: A much bigger clone sits one base away, suggesting this may be a read error. The CDR3 ends on some other residue instead of the conserved phenylalanine or tryptophan, so this is likely a read error. J is TRBJ2-2 and V is TRBV5-1; no clear D. Germline loops: CDR1 SGHRS, CDR2 YFSETQ. The V end was cut by 0 bases, the J end by 1 base, with 7 bases between. The CDR3 loop spans 15 amino acids. CDR3 sequence reads: CASSLGQVNTGELFL. The CDR3 DNA follows: TGCGCCAGCAGCTTGGGGCAGGTGAACACCGGGGAGCTGTTTTTA.

There are many counts of this clonotype. V gene TRBV4-1 combines with J gene TRBJ2-2; D remains unclear. Germline V gene data show CDR1 as MGHRA and CDR2 as YSYEKL. This CDR3 is 14 amino acids long. V lost 1 base, J lost 8 bases, and 11 bases lay in between. Here the CDR3 reads CASSQVQGPGELFF. CDR3 sequence (DNA): TGCGCCAGCAGCCAAGTTCAAGGTCCAGGGGAGCTGTTTTTT.

Only a few counts were recorded for this clonotype. The rearrangement links TRBV5-5 to TRBJ2-1; 10 positions match TRBD2. Trimming at V came to 2 bases and at J to 10 bases, leaving 9 bases not matched to a gene. In germline, CDR1 is SGHKS, CDR2 YYEKEE (reference sequence). The CDR3 is 15 amino acids. For the CDR3, the DNA is TGTGCCAGCAGCTTTTGGGCTAGCGGGGGCCGGGAGCAGTTCTTC. It translates to CASSFWASGGREQFF.

There are many counts of this clonotype. The chain uses TRBV7-3 and TRBJ2-2; D gene unclear. V was trimmed by 1 base and J by 5 bases, leaving 11 bases between them. This CDR3 is built from 15 residues. Germline loops: CDR1 SGHTA, CDR2 FQGTGA. DNA for the CDR3: TGTGCCAGCAGCTTAAGTTCCACCCGGACCGGGGAGCTGTTTTTT. It yields the protein CASSLSSTRTGELFF.

This clonotype has a handful of counts. The chain couples TRBV5-5 to TRBJ1-1, with a possible D match to TRBD1 (5 bases). Trimming took 3 bases from V and 5 from J, leaving 14 bases between them. The CDR3 is 14 amino acids. Germline CDR1 SGHKS, CDR2 YYEKEE (reference sequence). CDR3 protein: CASSSGALGTEAFF. CDR3 DNA: TGTGCCAGCAGCTCCGGGGCGCTGGGGACTGAAGCTTTCTTT.

A few counts support this clonotype. This chain joins TRBV11-2 and TRBJ2-6; the D is unclear. Per germline, CDR1 SGHAT and CDR2 FQNNGV. This CDR3 is built from 15 residues. Trimming pared 2 bases from V and 0 bases from J, leaving 5 bases between. For the CDR3, the DNA is TGTGCCAGCAGCTTACAGGACTCTGGGGCCAACGTCCTGACTTTC. Amino acids: CASSLQDSGANVLTF.

With regard to this clonotype: Possible read error: a much larger clone is one base away. The rearrangement joins TRBV7-3 to TRBJ2-4; D might be TRBD2 (7 bases). Trimming cost V 9 bases and J 1 base, with 16 bases left between them. CDR1 and CDR2 (germline): SGHTA, FQGTGA. The CDR3 is 15 residues long. The CDR3 DNA follows: TGTGCCAGAAGTCTAGGGGGGGGCGCCAAAAACATTCAGTACTTC. Protein: CARSLGGGAKNIQYF.

Concerning this clonotype itself: A much bigger clone sits one base away, suggesting this may be a read error. V gene TRBV29-1 combines with J gene TRBJ2-1; 9 bases line up with TRBD1. The junction had 10 bases not matched to a gene; V was cut back by 6 bases and J by 10 bases. The germline CDR1 and CDR2 sequences are SQVTM and ANQGSEA. The CDR3 has 13 residues. The CDR3 coding sequence is TGCAGCGTCCAACGGGACAGGGCGGGGGAGCAGTTCTTC. Encoded protein: CSVQRDRAGEQFF.

This clonotype was seen at least ten times. The V and J genes are TRBV20-1 and TRBJ2-3; 11 positions agree with TRBD2. CDR3 size: 17 residues. With V trimmed by 2 bases and J by 2 bases, 9 bases remained unmatched. The germline gives CDR1 DFQATT, CDR2 SNEGSKA (reference sequence). CDR3 in DNA: TGCAGTGCTAGAAACACTCTAGCGGGGGGTCTCACAGATACGCAGTATTTT. It is translated as CSARNTLAGGLTDTQYF.

A remark on this clonotype: The junction does not match germline at one end; this may be a read error. CDR3 DNA: TGCGCCAGCAGCACGGCGGGGTCCTACAATGAGCAATTCTTC. It codes for CASSTAGSYNEQFF. The chain links TRBV5-1 to TRBJ2-1; TRBD2 might be the D (6 bases). Germline CDR1 SGHRS, CDR2 YFSETQ. The CDR3 length is 14 residues.

To note about this clonotype: A much larger clone lies a single base off, so this may be a read error. V gene TRBV28 combines with J gene TRBJ2-7, with 9 bases fitting TRBD2. The length of the CDR3 is 17 residues. V was clipped by 9 bases and J by 2 bases; unmatched bases: 17. CDR1 is MDHEN, CDR2 SYDVKM, per germline. In nucleotides, the CDR3 is TGTGCCAGTAGTCTCCGCTGTGGGGGACTAGCCACCTACGAGCAGTACTTC. Translation: CASSLRCGGLATYEQYF.

This clonotype was counted ten times or more. This sequence joins TRBV12-3 or TRBV12-4 and TRBJ1-1, with D uncertain. With 6 bases removed from V and 4 bases from J, the gap between germline ends came to 12 bases. The CDR3 has 13 residues. Written as DNA, the CDR3 is TGTGCCAGCAGGCCGGTGGGGTTCACTGAAGCTTTCTTT. Protein product: CASRPVGFTEAFF.

This clonotype was recorded once. This rearrangement joins TRBV6-2 or TRBV6-3 to TRBJ1-1, with 7 bases matching TRBD1. Germline V gene sequence: CDR1 MNHEY, CDR2 SVGEGT. Unmatched junction bases numbered 22, after V lost 6 bases and J lost 0 bases. CDR3 size: 20 residues. For the CDR3, the DNA is TGTGCCAGCAGACACCGGGACAGCGAAGGTCCCTCCACCATGAACACTGAAGCTTTCTTT. This gives the protein CASRHRDSEGPSTMNTEAFF.

This clonotype was detected ten times or more. The J gene is TRBJ2-3, the V gene TRBV12-3 or TRBV12-4, with 8 bases lining up with TRBD2. CDR3 length equals 15 residues. Trimming removed 7 bases from V and 2 bases from J; junction bases left unmatched: 8. CDR3 DNA sequence: TGTGCCAGCACACCAGCGGGAGAATTCACAGATACGCAGTATTTT. It yields the protein CASTPAGEFTDTQYF.

This clonotype was picked up many times. The rearrangement links TRBV7-2 to TRBJ2-6; D is ambiguous. Germline V gives CDR1 SGHTA, CDR2 FQGNSA. Trimming stripped 5 bases from V and 1 base from J, with 12 bases between. The CDR3 runs 16 residues. CDR3 residues: CASSPGLKSGANVLTF. The CDR3 DNA reads TGTGCCAGCAGCCCGGGCCTGAAGTCTGGGGCCAACGTCCTGACTTTC.

Points on this clonotype: This may arise from a read error, as a much more abundant clone is one base away. The V gene is TRBV29-1, the J gene TRBJ2-1; 8 nucleotides agree with TRBD1. The CDR3 runs to 12 residues. Germline V gives CDR1 SQVTM, CDR2 ANQGSEA. CDR3 sequence (DNA): TGCAGCGTTGAGGACAGGGTAAATGACCAGTTCTTC. Residues: CSVEDRVNDQFF.

This clonotype has at least ten counts. This chain links TRBV20-1 with TRBJ2-7, with a possible D match to TRBD1 (5 bases). The CDR3 contains 16 residues. Trimming shortened V by 0 bases and J by 5 bases, and 20 bases separated the two germline ends. Germline V gene lookup returns CDR1 DFQATT and CDR2 SNEGSKA (reference sequence). CDR3 sequence: CSARDEMGRVGNEQYF. The CDR3 DNA is TGCAGTGCTAGAGATGAAATGGGCAGGGTGGGCAACGAGCAGTACTTC.

This clonotype has only one observation. The chain carries TRBV27 and TRBJ2-1; D is undetermined. The V end was cut by 3 bases, the J end by 2 bases, with 11 bases between. Germline V gene lookup returns CDR1 MNHEY and CDR2 SMNVEV (reference sequence). The CDR3 sequence is 15 residues long. CDR3 residues: CASSFIQGPYNEQFF. CDR3 DNA sequence: TGTGCCAGCAGTTTCATCCAAGGTCCCTACAATGAGCAGTTCTTC.

This clonotype showed up many times. This rearrangement joins TRBV18 to TRBJ2-5; 12 nucleotides line up with TRBD2. Germline CDR1 KGHSH, CDR2 LQKENI. The CDR3 totals 16 residues. Trimming removed 3 bases from V and 2 bases from J; junction bases left unmatched: 4. In nucleotides, the CDR3 is TGTGCCAGCTCACCTAGACTAGCGGGAGAACAAGAGACCCAGTACTTC. Translated: CASSPRLAGEQETQYF.

As concerns this clonotype: A much larger clone lies one base from this, so it may be a read error. The chain uses TRBV18 and TRBJ2-2, with unresolved D. This CDR3 has 15 residues. Germline V CDR1 and CDR2: KGHSH, LQKENI. V lost 1 base, J lost 7 bases, and 13 bases lay in between. The chain's CDR3 is CASSPQSKGSGELFF. CDR3 nucleotide sequence: TGTGCCAGCTCACCACAGTCCAAGGGCAGCGGGGAGCTGTTTTTT.

In the case of this clonotype: This may come from a read error, since a much larger clone is one base off. The chain combines TRBV29-1 with TRBJ1-2; D is undetermined. This CDR3 region has 13 residues. Per the germline V gene, CDR1 is SQVTM and CDR2 is ANQGSEA. V lost 7 bases to trimming and J lost 4 bases, with 16 bases between them. For the CDR3, the DNA is TGCAGCGACAAGGTCTGGGAACGCTATGGCTACACCTTC. Translated, it gives CSDKVWERYGYTF.

V is TRBV6-1 and J is TRBJ2-5; 9 positions match TRBD2. V gave up 8 bases and J gave up 13 bases; unmatched junction bases: 20. Germline V gene lookup returns CDR1 MNHNS and CDR2 SASEGT. The CDR3 is 15 amino acids. CDR3: CASGKRGVYQEARYF. The DNA for the CDR3 is TGTGCCAGCGGCAAGCGGGGGGTGTACCAAGAGGCCCGGTACTTC.

In the case of this clonotype: Because it lacks the conserved phenylalanine or tryptophan at the end, this CDR3 is likely a read error. The chain carries TRBV6-1 and TRBJ1-1; possibly TRBD2 for D (5 bases). The DNA end is more similar to TRBJ2-3, so the J call may be wrong. In germline, CDR1 is MNHNS, CDR2 SASEGT. The CDR3 covers 13 residues. This CDR3 is CASSEASVDKQYL. In nucleotides, the CDR3 is TGTGCCAGCAGTGAAGCTAGCGTAGATAAGCAGTATCTT.

This clonotype was detected ten times or more. The CDR3 spells CASSPVRGGADTQYF. The CDR3 DNA reads TGTGCCAGCAGCCCCGTCCGCGGGGGGGCAGATACGCAGTATTTT. The chain is built from TRBV7-9 and TRBJ2-3; TRBD2 agrees at 9 bases. With 5 bases clipped from V and 4 bases from J, the junction kept 7 bases outside the gene matches. The CDR3 is 15 residues long. Germline-derived CDR1 and CDR2 are SEHNR and FQNEAQ (reference sequence).

There are many counts of this clonotype. The chain employs TRBV19 and TRBJ2-3; maybe TRBD1 (5 bases). The V and J ends lost 1 base and 2 bases respectively, with 10 bases between them. Germline V CDR1 and CDR2: LNHDA, SQIVND (reference sequence). The CDR3 contains 15 residues. The CDR3 DNA follows: TGTGCCAGTAGTATAGGCAGGGCTGACACAGATACGCAGTATTTT. Translated: CASSIGRADTDTQYF.

This clonotype was recorded at least ten times. V usage is TRBV6-6 and J usage is TRBJ1-6; D unclear. The length of the CDR3 is 15 residues. Germline CDR1 and CDR2: MNHNY and SVGAGI (reference sequence). Trimming removed 2 bases at V and 3 bases at J, with 8 bases between. The CDR3, as DNA: TGTGCCAGCAGTTACGGGCAGGTCTATAATTCACCCCTCCACTTT. Encoded protein: CASSYGQVYNSPLHF.

On this clonotype: At one boundary the junction diverges from the germline segment, which might be a read error. This chain connects TRBV6-2 or TRBV6-3 to TRBJ1-3, with D perhaps TRBD1 (5 bases). In germline, CDR1 is MNHEY, CDR2 SVGEGT. This CDR3 is 15 amino acids long. The DNA for the CDR3 is TGTGTCAGCAGTCATGGGACCGCTACTGGTAACACCATATATTTT. This sequence encodes CVSSHGTATGNTIYF.

The rearrangement uses TRBV14 and TRBJ2-5, with TRBD2 matching over 14 bases. V shed 5 bases, J shed 3 bases, and the junction held 5 bases outside the gene matches. There are 16 residues in the CDR3. Germline-derived CDR1 and CDR2 are SGHDN and FVKESK. The CDR3 sequence: CASSVRLAGGEETQYF. The CDR3 DNA reads as TGTGCCAGCAGCGTGCGACTAGCGGGGGGGGAAGAGACCCAGTACTTC. Drawing the rest from reference TRBV14 and TRBJ2-5, the complete variable domain is EAGVTQFPSHSVIEKGQTVTLRCDPISGHDNLYWYRRVMGKEIKFLLHFVKESKQDESGMPNNRFLAERTGGTYSTLKVQPAELEDSGVYFCASSVRLAGGEETQYFGPGTRLLVL.

Many counts were recorded for this clonotype. DNA for the CDR3: TGTGCCAGCAGCCGGACAGGGAGCGAGCAGTACTTC. The encoded protein is CASSRTGSEQYF. The rearrangement uses TRBV11-3 and TRBJ2-7, with 8 bases aligning to TRBD1. J lost 6 bases, V lost 5 bases, and 3 bases had no gene match. Germline V gene data show CDR1 as SGHNT and CDR2 as YENEEA. The length of the CDR3 is 12 residues.